This T cell receptor (beta chain) was recorded in a study of blood T cell repertoires in COVID-19. The wider study: T cells, B-cell-depleted T cells, or PBMCs provided the cDNA or gDNA that served as material.

The repertoire was sequenced with immunoSEQ multiplex PCR; TCRdb's copy has only in-frame clones and lacks some. The table has over 400,000 clones, roughly 89% seen once. V was pared by 0 bases and J by 5 bases, with 14 bases between. Germline V gene sequence: CDR1 SGHNT, CDR2 YYREEE (reference sequence). This CDR3 is built from 15 residues. The J gene is TRBJ1-1, the V gene TRBV5-4; TRBD1 is a possible D gene (6 bases). The clonotype was recovered from a woman aged 45-65 years with COVID-19, enrolled during active disease. The sequenced sample consisted of peripheral blood. DNA of the CDR3: TGTGCCAGCAGCTTGGACCAGGGGCCGAGGACTGAAGCTTTCTTT. Residues: CASSLDQGPRTEAFF.